This passage covers 32 T cell receptor beta chains from one sample sequenced in a study of shared clonotypes between healthy human individuals. Sequencing used immunoSEQ multiplex PCR; TCRdb keeps in-frame clones, though not all of them. The sample includes a few million clones, approximately 92% of them seen just once. The sample taken for sequencing was naive CD4+ T cells sorted from blood. The subset is: CD45RA+ positively selected. The source is a young man in good health.

This clone was detected once. The same CDR3 also results from other DNA sequences found in this sample. The V and J genes are TRBV6-5 and TRBJ2-7, with D tentatively TRBD2 (5 bases). This CDR3 has 11 residues. V was cut by 8 bases and J by 2 bases, with 7 bases left in between. Germline CDR1 is MNHEY and CDR2 is SVGAGI. The CDR3 DNA sequence: TGTGCCAGCCGGCGGGCCTACGAGCAGTACTTC. Protein: CASRRAYEQYF.

V gene TRBV7-3 combines with J gene TRBJ2-1, with unresolved D. Per the germline V gene, CDR1 is SGHTA and CDR2 is FQGTGA. This CDR3 has 16 amino acids. The V and J ends lost 2 bases and 1 base respectively, with 12 bases between them. CDR3 residues: CASSLEVLGSYNEQFF. For the CDR3, the DNA is TGTGCCAGCAGCTTAGAAGTCCTAGGGTCCTACAATGAGCAGTTCTTC.

The chain employs TRBV6-1 and TRBJ2-7; 8 nucleotides line up with TRBD1. The CDR3 has 15 residues. Germline CDR1 and CDR2: MNHNS and SASEGT. The V gene end was trimmed by 5 bases and the J gene end by 0 bases; junction bases not matched to a gene: 6. The chain's CDR3 is CASSPSGQVSYEQYF. For the CDR3, the DNA is TGTGCCAGCAGTCCCTCGGGACAGGTCTCCTACGAGCAGTACTTC.

The chain recombines TRBV30 with TRBJ2-5; 10 bases fit TRBD2. The DNA end is more similar to TRBJ2-7, so the J call may be wrong. This CDR3 contains 14 residues. From germline, CDR1 is GTSNPN and CDR2 SVGIG (reference sequence). CDR3 amino acids: CAWSSGTSVYEQYF. CDR3 nucleotides: TGTGCCTGGAGCTCAGGGACTAGCGTGTACGAGCAGTACTTC.

J is TRBJ2-6 and V is TRBV6-1, with D possibly being TRBD2 (6 bases). The V gene lost 7 bases and the J gene lost 1 base, with 11 bases spanning the gap. Germline CDR1 and CDR2: MNHNS and SASEGT. There are 15 residues in the CDR3. CDR3 bases: TGTGCCAGCATCGGAGGGAGTTCTGGGGCCAACGTCCTGACTTTC. Encoded protein: CASIGGSSGANVLTF.

This chain joins TRBV28 and TRBJ1-1; D ambiguous. This CDR3 is 14 amino acids long. Trimming removed 2 bases from V and 1 base from J, with 8 bases in between. In germline, CDR1 is MDHEN, CDR2 SYDVKM. The DNA of the CDR3 is TGTGCCAGCAGTTTAGAGGCCGGGAACACTGAAGCTTTCTTT. Residues: CASSLEAGNTEAFF.

CDR3 coding DNA: TGTGCCAGCAGTTCCCCGACGTCCGGCTATGGCTACACCTTC. Translation gives CASSSPTSGYGYTF. The chain employs TRBV6-5 and TRBJ1-2; D gene unclear. Trimming took 4 bases from V and 4 from J, leaving 13 bases between them. The CDR3 sequence is 14 residues long. The germline V gene has CDR1 MNHEY and CDR2 SVGAGI.

About this clone: Other DNA sequences in this specimen translate into the identical CDR3. This rearrangement joins TRBV6-5 to TRBJ2-7, with 8 bases aligning to TRBD1. The CDR3 has 14 residues. J was trimmed by 2 bases and V by 6 bases; bases with no gene match: 6. Germline V gene data show CDR1 as MNHEY and CDR2 as SVGAGI. CDR3 DNA sequence: TGTGCCAGCAGCTCCACAGGGGGTCCCTACGAGCAGTACTTC. Protein: CASSSTGGPYEQYF.

The chain couples TRBV10-1 to TRBJ2-3, with TRBD2 as a possible D gene (5 bases). The CDR3 has 19 residues. V was cut by 3 bases and J by 2 bases, with 24 bases left in between. Germline V gene data show CDR1 as WNHNN and CDR2 as SYGVQD (reference sequence). CDR3 coding DNA: TGCGCCAGCAGTGATAAGGGATTCGGGGTTTTTCCCGACACAGATACGCAGTATTTT. Translated, it gives CASSDKGFGVFPDTDTQYF.

The chain couples TRBV9 to TRBJ2-7; no clear D gene. The CDR3 covers 14 residues. The ends were cut back, 0 bases at V and 2 bases at J, with 9 bases in the middle. The germline gives CDR1 SGDLS, CDR2 YYNGEE. CDR3 sequence reads: CASSVGRTTYEQYF. DNA of the CDR3: TGTGCCAGCAGCGTAGGCCGTACGACCTACGAGCAGTACTTC.

This chain connects TRBV2 to TRBJ1-5; no definite D call. Germline assignment: CDR1 SNHLY and CDR2 FYNNEI. V gave up 1 base and J gave up 7 bases, with 14 bases separating them. The CDR3 sequence is 15 residues long. CDR3 sequence: CASSEDLYGRQPQHF. The CDR3 DNA reads as TGTGCCAGCAGTGAAGATCTGTACGGTCGCCAGCCCCAGCATTTT.

The chain couples TRBV11-2 to TRBJ2-7; weak D call: TRBD1 (8 bases). CDR3 length: 13 residues. CDR1 and CDR2 from the germline V gene are SGHAT and FQNNGV. With 5 bases removed from V and 11 bases from J, the gap between germline ends came to 19 bases. The CDR3 reads CASSSGTGGAEYF. Here the CDR3 DNA reads TGTGCCAGCAGCAGCGGGACAGGTGGGGCCGAGTACTTC.

V gene TRBV30 combines with J gene TRBJ1-5; TRBD1 might be the D (5 bases). The CDR3 covers 15 residues. V lost 0 bases and J 3 bases, leaving 12 bases between the germline ends. Germline V gene lookup returns CDR1 GTSNPN and CDR2 SVGIG (reference sequence). The CDR3 sequence is CAWSVRGNSNQPQHF. The CDR3 nucleotides read TGTGCCTGGAGTGTACGGGGGAACTCCAATCAGCCCCAGCATTTT. Using reference TRBV30 and TRBJ1-5 for the parts outside the CDR3, the full variable domain is SQTIHQWPATLVQPVGSPLSLECTVEGTSNPNLYWYRQAAGRGLQLLFYSVGIGQISSEVPQNLSASRPQDRQFILSSKKLLLSDSGFYLCAWSVRGNSNQPQHFGDGTRLSIL.

This clone was detected only once. The CDR3: CASSVDSAGNVLTF. As DNA, the CDR3 is TGTGCCAGCAGCGTAGATTCCGCAGGCAACGTCCTGACTTTC. V is TRBV9 and J is TRBJ2-6, with D uncertain. V was cut by 0 bases and J by 9 bases, with 10 bases left in between. Germline V gene data show CDR1 as SGDLS and CDR2 as YYNGEE. This CDR3 is 14 amino acids long.

This chain joins TRBV6-1 and TRBJ2-2, with 7 bases matching TRBD1. Germline values: CDR1 MNHNS, CDR2 SASEGT. The CDR3 is 15 residues long. J lost 6 bases, V lost 8 bases, and 12 bases had no gene match. The chain's CDR3 is CASGREGGAPGELFF. The CDR3 bases are TGTGCCAGCGGCCGGGAAGGGGGCGCCCCCGGGGAGCTGTTTTTT.

As concerns this clone: This same CDR3 is encoded by further DNA sequences in the sample. This rearrangement joins TRBV18 to TRBJ2-2; TRBD2 agrees at 7 bases. This CDR3 has 13 amino acids. The J segment lost 5 bases and the V segment lost 3 bases, leaving 0 bases of the junction unmatched. CDR1 KGHSH and CDR2 LQKENI come from the germline V gene. The CDR3 is CASSPSGTGELFF. CDR3 DNA sequence: TGTGCCAGCTCACCTAGCGGGACCGGGGAGCTGTTTTTT.

The chain uses TRBV6-1 and TRBJ1-4, with D hard to call. V was cut by 7 bases and J by 7 bases, with 19 bases left in between. The CDR3 contains 15 residues. CDR1 MNHNS and CDR2 SASEGT come from the germline V gene. The CDR3 here is CASTPRTLLSEKLFF. As DNA, the CDR3 is TGTGCCAGCACCCCACGGACCCTCCTGAGTGAAAAACTGTTTTTT.

The chain links TRBV21-1 to TRBJ1-1; TRBD1 is taken as the D call from the table, unchecked against the DNA. TRBV21-1 is a listed pseudogene. CDR3 length equals 12 residues. CDR3 loop: CASPIPRGVAFF. CDR3 DNA sequence: TGTGCCAGCCCAATCCCCAGGGGGGTAGCTTTCTTT.

V usage is TRBV4-1 and J usage is TRBJ1-4; D is unresolved. Trimming pared 4 bases from V and 4 bases from J, leaving 10 bases between. This CDR3 is 14 amino acids long. The germline gives CDR1 MGHRA, CDR2 YSYEKL. In nucleotides, the CDR3 is TGCGCCAGCAGCCTCAAGCGGGATAATGAAAAACTGTTTTTT. Its protein is CASSLKRDNEKLFF.

With respect to this clone: Within the sample, other DNA sequences also encode this same CDR3. J is TRBJ2-3 and V is TRBV7-2; D possibly corresponds to TRBD2 (6 bases). V lost 1 base and J 2 bases, leaving 10 bases between the germline ends. The CDR3 is 15 amino acids. Germline V CDR1 and CDR2: SGHTA, FQGNSA. CDR3 sequence: CASSLVGGNTDTQYF. In DNA form, the CDR3 reads TGTGCCAGCAGCTTAGTTGGGGGGAACACAGATACGCAGTATTTT.

The chain couples TRBV6-5 to TRBJ2-1, with TRBD1 matching over 7 bases. The CDR3 extends over 15 amino acids. The germline CDR1 and CDR2 sequences are MNHEY and SVGAGI. J lost 2 bases, V lost 4 bases, and 5 bases had no gene match. CDR3 bases: TGTGCCAGCAGTTCAGGGGGTAAGGCCTACAATGAGCAGTTCTTC. It specifies CASSSGGKAYNEQFF.

The chain's CDR3 is CASSLDSSYSGNTIYF. The DNA of the CDR3 is TGTGCCAGCAGCTTAGATAGTTCGTACTCTGGAAACACCATATATTTT. V and J are TRBV13 and TRBJ1-3, with no clear D. Germline CDR1 PRHDT, CDR2 FYEKMQ (reference sequence). This CDR3 comprises 16 residues. Trimming shortened V by 1 base and J by 0 bases, and 10 bases separated the two germline ends.

The chain links TRBV5-4 to TRBJ2-3; maybe TRBD2 (7 bases). The CDR3 has 15 amino acids. V was pared by 4 bases and J by 4 bases, with 16 bases between. Per the germline V gene, CDR1 is SGHNT and CDR2 is YYREEE (reference sequence). CDR3 nucleotides: TGTGCCAGCAGCCAAGGGGGGAGCGGGGCAGATACGCAGTATTTT. Its translation: CASSQGGSGADTQYF.

This clone was observed a single time. The CDR3 region is CASRSQGGQRTEAFF. The CDR3 coding sequence is TGTGCCAGCCGTTCACAGGGGGGGCAAAGGACTGAAGCTTTCTTT. The chain recombines TRBV7-2 with TRBJ1-1, with 8 bases matching TRBD1. The CDR3 sequence is 15 residues long. Unmatched junction bases numbered 13, after V lost 8 bases and J lost 5 bases. Germline V gene data show CDR1 as SGHTA and CDR2 as FQGNSA.

The V and J genes are TRBV6-6 and TRBJ2-7; 8 nucleotides line up with TRBD2. Germline loops: CDR1 MNHNY, CDR2 SVGAGI (reference sequence). The CDR3 runs to 15 residues. The J segment lost 4 bases and the V segment lost 3 bases, leaving 8 bases of the junction unmatched. Written as DNA, the CDR3 is TGTGCCAGCAGTTATTTGGCTAGCGGGTTGTACGAGCAGTACTTC. Protein product: CASSYLASGLYEQYF.

This chain links TRBV5-1 with TRBJ2-5; 7 nucleotides align to TRBD2. J lost 1 base, V lost 4 bases, and 7 bases had no gene match. The CDR3 totals 15 residues. Per the germline V gene, CDR1 is SGHRS and CDR2 is YFSETQ. CDR3 in DNA: TGCGCCAGCAGCACAGAAGCGGGGCCCCAAGAGACCCAGTACTTC. This translates into CASSTEAGPQETQYF.

This rearrangement joins TRBV27 to TRBJ2-7; TRBD1 agrees at 7 bases. CDR3 length: 14 amino acids. The trim removed 7 bases at V and 5 bases at J, leaving 11 bases unmatched. The V gene's germline CDR1 is MNHEY and CDR2 SMNVEV (reference sequence). CDR3 residues: CASTATGFLDEQYF. The CDR3 DNA reads as TGTGCCAGCACCGCGACAGGGTTCCTCGACGAGCAGTACTTC.

The chain is built from TRBV18 and TRBJ2-2, with 7 bases identical to TRBD1. The CDR3 is 17 residues long. V was pared by 3 bases and J by 4 bases, with 11 bases of the junction left unmatched. The germline CDR1 and CDR2 sequences are KGHSH and LQKENI. The CDR3 nucleotides read TGTGCCAGCTCACCCTTGACAGGGAAGGAGACCACCGGGGAGCTGTTTTTT. Translating gives CASSPLTGKETTGELFF.

The chain joins TRBV10-3 to TRBJ2-7; the match to TRBD1 covers 8 bases. The junction had 4 bases not matched to a gene; V was cut back by 4 bases and J by 5 bases. Germline V CDR1 and CDR2: ENHRY, SYGVKD. The CDR3 has 13 residues. For the CDR3, the DNA is TGTGCCATCAGTGGGGGGACAGGAAACGAGCAGTACTTC. Translation: CAISGGTGNEQYF.

The chain joins TRBV27 to TRBJ2-1; possible D gene TRBD1, 5 bases. This CDR3 has 15 amino acids. V lost 3 bases and J 4 bases, leaving 13 bases between the germline ends. Germline V gene lookup returns CDR1 MNHEY and CDR2 SMNVEV (reference sequence). CDR3 DNA sequence: TGTGCCAGCAGTTTGGGGCTACCCGCATACAATGAGCAGTTCTTC. It specifies CASSLGLPAYNEQFF.

J is TRBJ2-1 and V is TRBV21-1; the DNA was not compared with TRBD2, the D call given in the table. TRBV21-1 counts as a pseudogene. This CDR3 contains 17 residues. Here the CDR3 reads CASSSSQANPLYNEQFF. In DNA form, the CDR3 reads TGTGCCAGCAGCAGCTCGCAAGCGAACCCACTCTACAATGAGCAGTTCTTC.

With regard to this clone: The sample holds other DNA sequences that translate to the same CDR3. This chain links TRBV5-1 with TRBJ2-3; 12 bases fit TRBD2. In germline, CDR1 is SGHRS, CDR2 YFSETQ. This CDR3 region has 15 residues. J gave up 2 bases and V 4 bases, and 2 bases lay outside the gene matches. Here the CDR3 DNA reads TGCGCCAGCAGCCGGACTAGCGGGAACACAGATACGCAGTATTTT. This gives the protein CASSRTSGNTDTQYF.